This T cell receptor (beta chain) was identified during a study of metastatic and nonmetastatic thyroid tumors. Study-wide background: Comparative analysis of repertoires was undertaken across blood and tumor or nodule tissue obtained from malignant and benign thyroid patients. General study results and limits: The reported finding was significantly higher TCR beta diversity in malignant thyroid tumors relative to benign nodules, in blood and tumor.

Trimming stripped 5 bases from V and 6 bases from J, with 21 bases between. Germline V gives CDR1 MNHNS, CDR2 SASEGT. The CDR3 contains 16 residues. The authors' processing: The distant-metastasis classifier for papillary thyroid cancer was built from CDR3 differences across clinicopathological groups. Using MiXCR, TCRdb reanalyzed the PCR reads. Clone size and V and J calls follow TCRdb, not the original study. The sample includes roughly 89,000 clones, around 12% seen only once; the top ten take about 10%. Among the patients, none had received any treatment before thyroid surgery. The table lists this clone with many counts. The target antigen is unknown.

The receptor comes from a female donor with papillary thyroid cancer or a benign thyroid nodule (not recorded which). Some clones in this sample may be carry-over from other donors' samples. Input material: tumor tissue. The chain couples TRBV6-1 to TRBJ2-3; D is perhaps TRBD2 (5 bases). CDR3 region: CASSPPTSSGTDTQYF. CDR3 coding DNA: TGTGCCAGCAGTCCACCGACTTCCTCGGGAACCGATACGCAGTATTTT.